The clone carrying this TCR beta chain came up many times. The data belong to a study of T cells in Graves' hyperthyroidism and ophthalmopathy. TCR beta CDR3 region amplification was performed from RNA transcripts. The HTBI primer set was used in a first-round RT-PCR of the TCR CDR3. TCRdb passed the multiplex PCR reads through MiXCR, listing each CDR3 protein once. Of about 610,000 distinct CDR3 sequences listed, approximately 44% are singletons. This CDR3 contains 17 residues. Germline CDR1 is LGHNA and CDR2 is YSLEER. With 0 bases removed from V and 10 bases from J, the gap between germline ends came to 19 bases.

This chain uses TRBV4-3 with TRBJ1-6; no definite D call. Material for sequencing was peripheral blood or thyroid tissue (not recorded which). The TCR comes from a woman under 30 with Graves' hyperthyroidism. This chain's CDR3 is CASSQDHGSLTGSPLHF. CDR3 DNA sequence: TGCGCCAGCAGCCAAGATCACGGGAGCCTGACCGGATCACCCCTCCACTTT.